A single sample gave rise to the 12 T cell receptor beta chains below, sequenced in a study of cytomegalovirus exposure and HLA in healthy donors (dated by TCRdb to between 2016 and 2019). Receptors were amplified or captured by the immunoSEQ multiplex PCR assay. For the multiplex PCR, a mixture combining 60 forward primers for TCR Vbeta segments and 13 reverse primers for TCR Jbeta segments was used. TCRdb mirrors the immuneACCESS table, restricted to in-frame sequences. Some clones are absent from its copies; in checked studies, under half trace to an unresolved V gene, and the reason for the others is unknown. This sample's listing comprises 130,000 or so clones. Jointly, the top ten make up about 1.4% of the sample. The specimen sequenced was PBMCs. The origin of the receptors is a woman between 35 and 50 years old in good health and CMV-seronegative.

The V gene is TRBV9, the J gene TRBJ2-7, with TRBD2 as a possible D gene (7 bases). The V and J ends lost 4 bases and 4 bases respectively, with 21 bases between them. Germline V lookup: CDR1 SGDLS, CDR2 YYNGEE. This CDR3 is built from 16 residues. CDR3 in amino acids: CASSSREGGRRYEQYF. As DNA, the CDR3 is TGTGCCAGCAGCTCCAGGGAGGGGGGGAGGAGGTACGAGCAGTACTTC.

The V call is TRBV28, the J call TRBJ2-7; 11 bases agree with TRBD2. Germline CDR1 reads MDHEN; CDR2 reads SYDVKM. J gave up 8 bases and V 8 bases, and 11 bases lay outside the gene matches. There are 14 residues in the CDR3. The CDR3: CASWGASGGNKQYF. CDR3 DNA sequence: TGTGCCAGCTGGGGGGCTAGCGGGGGGAACAAGCAGTACTTC.

The J gene is TRBJ1-3, the V gene TRBV5-1, with D unclear. This CDR3 has 15 residues. Trimming removed 3 bases from V and 0 bases from J, with 10 bases in between. The germline CDR1 and CDR2 sequences are SGHRS and YFSETQ. The CDR3 region is CASSSSSGSGNTIYF. The CDR3 DNA reads as TGCGCCAGCAGCTCCTCTTCGGGCTCTGGAAACACCATATATTTT.

As for this clone: One end of the junction is discordant with germline, which a read error may explain. The chain is built from TRBV4-3 and TRBJ2-3; 16 bases match TRBD2. The CDR3 runs to 18 residues. CDR1 and CDR2 (germline): LGHNA, YSLEER. CDR3 nucleotides: TGCGCCAGCGGCCAGGGGACTAGCGGGGGGGATAGCACAGATACGCAGTATTTT. This sequence encodes CASGQGTSGGDSTDTQYF.

The chain combines TRBV18 with TRBJ1-2; 9 bases fit TRBD1. There are 15 residues in the CDR3. Trimming took 6 bases from V and 3 from J; bases not matched to a gene: 8. Per germline, CDR1 KGHSH and CDR2 LQKENI. Written as DNA, the CDR3 is TGTGCCAGCTCCCCTACAGGGGGCGCAGACTATGGCTACACCTTC. Residues: CASSPTGGADYGYTF. Together with reference TRBV18 and TRBJ1-2, the CDR3 gives the full variable domain: NAGVMQNPRHLVRRRGQEARLRCSPMKGHSHVYWYRQLPEEGLKFMVYLQKENIIDESGMPKERFSAEFPKEGPSILRIQQVVRGDSAAYFCASSPTGGADYGYTFGSGTRLTVV.

The chain recombines TRBV7-8 with TRBJ2-2; 12 positions agree with TRBD2. The CDR3 is 18 amino acids. J gave up 2 bases and V 4 bases, and 8 bases lay outside the gene matches. From germline, CDR1 is SGHVS and CDR2 FQNEAQ. This CDR3 is CASSSRGTSGFNTGELFF. The CDR3 DNA is TGTGCCAGCAGCTCGAGAGGGACTAGCGGGTTTAACACCGGGGAGCTGTTTTTT.

The rearrangement uses TRBV5-1 and TRBJ1-2; 7 nucleotides align to TRBD1. The CDR3 runs to 14 residues. The germline V gene has CDR1 SGHRS and CDR2 YFSETQ. Trimming at V came to 3 bases and at J to 6 bases, leaving 8 bases not matched to a gene. This chain's CDR3 is CASSYPQGIHGYTF. CDR3 sequence (DNA): TGCGCCAGCAGCTACCCACAGGGGATACATGGCTACACCTTC.

This chain uses TRBV6-5 with TRBJ1-1; 11 nucleotides match TRBD1. Trimming removed 7 bases from V and 4 bases from J; junction bases left unmatched: 8. This CDR3 region has 15 residues. The germline CDR1 and CDR2 sequences are MNHEY and SVGAGI. CDR3 region: CASIPDRGRSTEAFF. CDR3 nucleotide sequence: TGTGCCAGCATCCCGGACAGGGGGCGTAGCACTGAAGCTTTCTTT.

This chain connects TRBV7-3 to TRBJ2-7; TRBD2 aligns across 8 bases. Germline assignment: CDR1 SGHTA and CDR2 FQGTGA. With 5 bases clipped from V and 7 bases from J, the junction kept 19 bases outside the gene matches. The CDR3 has 17 amino acids. The CDR3 nucleotides read TGTGCCAGCAGCCCGGTCGTGTTAGCGGGGAACCCTATAGAGCAGTACTTC. Its translation is CASSPVVLAGNPIEQYF.

This rearrangement joins TRBV7-9 to TRBJ2-2; D unresolved. With 5 bases removed from V and 2 bases from J, the gap between germline ends came to 6 bases. Germline-derived CDR1 and CDR2 are SEHNR and FQNEAQ (reference sequence). The CDR3 covers 13 residues. CDR3 in amino acids: CASSPGNTGELFF. DNA of the CDR3: TGTGCCAGCAGCCCCGGTAACACCGGGGAGCTGTTTTTT.

This chain joins TRBV11-2 and TRBJ1-2; 12 nucleotides align to TRBD1. The V gene end was trimmed by 5 bases and the J gene end by 8 bases; junction bases not matched to a gene: 6. Germline V CDR1 and CDR2: SGHAT, FQNNGV. The CDR3 runs to 14 residues. This CDR3 is CASSPGQGAQGYTF. As DNA, the CDR3 is TGTGCCAGCAGCCCGGGACAGGGGGCGCAGGGCTACACCTTC.

The chain joins TRBV10-3 to TRBJ2-2; D perhaps matches TRBD2 (5 bases). V was shortened by 0 bases and J by 6 bases, with 8 bases between the two germline ends. The CDR3 loop spans 14 amino acids. CDR1 and CDR2 from the germline V gene are ENHRY and SYGVKD. This chain's CDR3 is CAISESKEAGELFF. The CDR3 nucleotides are TGTGCCATCAGTGAGTCGAAGGAGGCCGGGGAGCTGTTTTTT.